This T cell receptor beta chain is from a study of cytomegalovirus exposure and HLA in healthy donors. Study context: The same platform was used for the 130 or so validation repertoires as for the 650 to 800 first-cohort repertoires, as reported in a later analysis.

Assay: immunoSEQ multiplex PCR; the TCRdb copy retains only in-frame clones and omits some. The table lists tens of thousands of clones, around 94% of them singletons. Trimming cost V 6 bases and J 1 base; bases outside gene matches: 8. The germline gives CDR1 MDHEN, CDR2 SYDVKM. CDR3 length: 15 amino acids. This chain links TRBV28 with TRBJ1-2, with 7 bases aligning to TRBD1. Specimen: PBMCs. The receptor was isolated from a woman under 30 in good health and CMV-seronegative. CDR3: CASRGRTGFNYGYTF. CDR3 in DNA: TGTGCCAGCAGGGGTCGGACAGGCTTTAACTATGGCTACACCTTC.